This paragraph reports one T cell receptor beta chain. Its specificity is unknown. The record originates from a study of CD8+ T cells in alopecia areata. This CDR3 has 14 residues. The J segment lost 5 bases and the V segment lost 4 bases, leaving 6 bases of the junction unmatched. The germline gives CDR1 SGHNT, CDR2 YYREEE (reference sequence). Study-level results: Alphabeta T cells residing in normal skin are also sequenced in scalp samples.

Sequencing relied on a cDNA template that was reverse transcribed from extracted RNA. Sequencing was performed with immunoSEQ multiplex PCR; in TCRdb, only in-frame clones are kept and a portion is missing. There are under 250,000 clones in the sample; 50% to 70% occur only once, and 0.4% to 0.55% lies in the top ten. The sequencing here drew on CD4+ T cells sorted from blood, taken at week 0. The rearrangement links TRBV5-4 to TRBJ2-1, with TRBD2 matching over 7 bases. The clonotype originates from a human donor with alopecia areata. This CDR3 reads CASSLGLGNNEQFF. In DNA form, the CDR3 reads TGTGCCAGCAGCCTCGGACTAGGAAACAATGAGCAGTTCTTC.